One and the same sample provided the 16 T cell receptor beta chains below, sequenced in a study of cytomegalovirus exposure and HLA in healthy donors. The PCR had 60 Vbeta and 13 Jbeta primers. This table comes from immunoSEQ multiplex PCR, and its TCRdb copy is limited to in-frame clones, with some not included. The sample has approximately 120,000 clones; over 75% are singletons. The sequenced sample was PBMCs. These receptor sequences come from a woman aged 40 to 50 in good health and CMV-seropositive.

The J gene is TRBJ2-5, the V gene TRBV5-6; 9 nucleotides agree with TRBD2. V trimming: 3 bases; J trimming: 1 base; junction bases outside the gene matches: 4. Germline values: CDR1 SGHDT, CDR2 YYEEEE. The CDR3 sequence is 15 residues long. CDR3 protein: CASSSGTSFQETQYF. CDR3 coding DNA: TGTGCCAGCAGCTCCGGGACTAGCTTCCAAGAGACCCAGTACTTC.

This clone was seen only once. J is TRBJ2-7 and V is TRBV5-4, with 9 bases identical to TRBD2. Unmatched junction bases numbered 6, after V lost 3 bases and J lost 2 bases. This CDR3 region has 15 residues. The germline V gene has CDR1 SGHNT and CDR2 YYREEE (reference sequence). The CDR3: CASSWGAGGTYEQYF. CDR3 in DNA: TGTGCCAGCAGCTGGGGAGCGGGAGGCACCTACGAGCAGTACTTC.

The chain uses TRBV7-8 and TRBJ1-1; D unclear. The germline V gene encodes CDR1 SGHVS and CDR2 FQNEAQ. The germline V and J ends were trimmed by 0 bases and 4 bases, with 12 bases remaining between them. The CDR3 has 15 residues. The CDR3 reads CASSLARVAGTEAFF. CDR3 nucleotide sequence: TGTGCCAGCAGCTTAGCACGGGTAGCGGGCACTGAAGCTTTCTTT.

The rearrangement joins TRBV15 to TRBJ1-4; D ambiguous. The CDR3 has 15 residues. Germline V lookup: CDR1 LNHNV, CDR2 YYDKDF (reference sequence). Trimming removed 3 bases at V and 0 bases at J, with 8 bases between. This CDR3 reads CATSRAFTTNEKLFF. DNA for the CDR3: TGTGCCACCAGCAGGGCATTCACAACTAATGAAAAACTGTTTTTT.

The rearrangement uses TRBV28 and TRBJ1-2; D not certain. Trimming pared 2 bases from V and 1 base from J, leaving 8 bases between. Per germline, CDR1 MDHEN and CDR2 SYDVKM. This CDR3 spans 14 amino acids. The CDR3 sequence is CASSLLQLNYGYTF. CDR3 coding DNA: TGTGCCAGCAGTTTACTACAGCTTAACTATGGCTACACCTTC.

This clone was detected only a few times. The chain employs TRBV6-5 and TRBJ1-1, with 7 bases identical to TRBD1. Germline V gene data show CDR1 as MNHEY and CDR2 as SVGAGI. V lost 7 bases, J lost 7 bases, and 3 bases stayed unmatched. This CDR3 contains 11 residues. Here the CDR3 DNA reads TGTGCCAGCACCGGACAGGTTGAAGCTTTCTTT. Residues: CASTGQVEAFF.

The rearrangement joins TRBV7-2 to TRBJ2-7, with a tentative D call TRBD2 (6 bases). This CDR3 region has 14 residues. Trimming removed 0 bases at V and 3 bases at J, with 9 bases between. Germline V gives CDR1 SGHTA, CDR2 FQGNSA. The CDR3 DNA reads as TGTGCCAGCAGCTTAGCTTCCGGGGGCTACGAGCAGTACTTC. This gives the protein CASSLASGGYEQYF.

This chain uses TRBV28 with TRBJ2-3; possible D gene TRBD2, 6 bases. The CDR3 length is 15 residues. Germline CDR1 and CDR2: MDHEN and SYDVKM. Between the trimmed V and J ends, which lost 6 bases and 3 bases, there was a span of 16 bases. The CDR3 region has the DNA TGTGCCAGCAGCTCGGGAGCCGGCCTGACAGATACGCAGTATTTT. Its translation is CASSSGAGLTDTQYF.

This clone was seen only once. V and J are TRBV18 and TRBJ2-5; D is uncertain. Germline CDR1 KGHSH, CDR2 LQKENI. CDR3 length equals 13 residues. Trimming took off 6 bases at V and 1 base at J, with 9 bases between the two ends. The CDR3 sequence: CASSGTAQETQYF. As DNA, the CDR3 is TGTGCCAGCTCGGGCACAGCCCAAGAGACCCAGTACTTC.

This clone was detected only a few times. The rearrangement joins TRBV19 to TRBJ2-6, with D perhaps matching TRBD1 (6 bases). Germline V gene sequence: CDR1 LNHDA, CDR2 SQIVND (reference sequence). With 4 bases removed from V and 2 bases from J, the gap between germline ends came to 12 bases. This CDR3 is built from 16 residues. CDR3 sequence: CASSRNRVTGANVLTF. Written as DNA, the CDR3 is TGTGCCAGTAGTAGGAACAGGGTTACTGGGGCCAACGTCCTGACTTTC.

The gene calls are TRBV15 and TRBJ1-2, with D possibly being TRBD1 (5 bases). The CDR3 totals 14 residues. CDR1 LNHNV and CDR2 YYDKDF come from the germline V gene (reference sequence). Trimming took off 1 base at V and 6 bases at J, with 12 bases between the two ends. CDR3 DNA sequence: TGTGCCACCAGCAGAGGATCGGGGGGAAATGGCTACACCTTC. As protein: CATSRGSGGNGYTF.

The chain has TRBV4-1 and TRBJ1-1; tentatively, D is TRBD1 (5 bases). V was pared by 4 bases and J by 2 bases, with 14 bases between. Germline V gene sequence: CDR1 MGHRA, CDR2 YSYEKL. The CDR3 has 15 residues. This CDR3 reads CASSPRRGENTEAFF. CDR3 nucleotides: TGCGCCAGCAGCCCCCGGCGGGGCGAAAACACTGAAGCTTTCTTT.

V usage is TRBV7-6 and J usage is TRBJ2-1, with TRBD2 matching over 8 bases. The V segment lost 0 bases and the J segment 8 bases; nucleotides outside the gene matches: 6. Germline-derived CDR1 and CDR2 are SGHVS and FNYEAQ. This CDR3 has 15 amino acids. The CDR3 nucleotides read TGTGCCAGCAGCTTAGCTCGGAGCGGGAGTCATGAGCAGTTCTTC. This encodes CASSLARSGSHEQFF.

This chain connects TRBV5-1 to TRBJ1-2, with 10 bases matching TRBD1. The germline CDR1 and CDR2 sequences are SGHRS and YFSETQ. J lost 6 bases, V lost 4 bases, and 9 bases had no gene match. This CDR3 is built from 15 residues. CDR3 in DNA: TGCGCCAGCAGCAGACCGGGACAGGGGTTTGATGGCTACACCTTC. As protein: CASSRPGQGFDGYTF. The variable domain in full, with the rest retrieved from reference TRBV5-1 and TRBJ1-2, is KAGVTQTPRYLIKTRGQQVTLSCSPISGHRSVSWYQQTPGQGLQFLFEYFSETQRNKGNFPGRFSGRQFSNSRSEMNVSTLELGDSALYLCASSRPGQGFDGYTFGSGTRLTVV.

This sequence joins TRBV6-5 and TRBJ1-3; D perhaps matches TRBD1 (6 bases). Per germline, CDR1 MNHEY and CDR2 SVGAGI. The V end was cut by 4 bases, the J end by 2 bases, with 9 bases between. The CDR3 runs 14 residues. The CDR3 DNA follows: TGTGCCAGCAGTTCCCGGGACACTGGAAACACCATATATTTT. Protein sequence: CASSSRDTGNTIYF.

This chain uses TRBV11-1 with TRBJ2-2, with 13 bases lining up with TRBD2. The CDR3 covers 16 residues. CDR1 is SGHAT and CDR2 is FQDESV in the germline V gene (reference sequence). The V and J ends lost 6 bases and 6 bases, in that order; junction bases with no gene match: 7. The CDR3 DNA reads as TGTGCCAGCAGTAAAACTAGCGGGAGGGCCTCCGGGGAGCTGTTTTTT. It translates to CASSKTSGRASGELFF. The complete variable domain, with remaining parts taken from reference TRBV11-1 and TRBJ2-2, reads EAEVAQSPRYKITEKSQAVAFWCDPISGHATLYWYRQILGQGPELLVQFQDESVVDDSQLPKDRFSAERLKGVDSTLKIQPAELGDSAMYLCASSKTSGRASGELFFGEGSRLTVL.